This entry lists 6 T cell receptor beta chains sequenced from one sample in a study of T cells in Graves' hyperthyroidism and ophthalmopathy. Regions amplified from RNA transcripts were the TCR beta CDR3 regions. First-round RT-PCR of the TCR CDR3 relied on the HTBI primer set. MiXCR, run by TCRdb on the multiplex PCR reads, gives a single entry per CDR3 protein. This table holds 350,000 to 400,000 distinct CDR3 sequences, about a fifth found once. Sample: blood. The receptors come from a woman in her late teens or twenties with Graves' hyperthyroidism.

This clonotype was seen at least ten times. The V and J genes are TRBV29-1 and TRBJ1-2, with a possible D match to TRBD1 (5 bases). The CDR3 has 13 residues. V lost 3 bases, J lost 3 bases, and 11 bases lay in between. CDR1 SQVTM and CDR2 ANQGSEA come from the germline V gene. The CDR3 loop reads CSVEPGLYYGYTF. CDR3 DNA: TGCAGCGTTGAGCCAGGGCTCTACTATGGCTACACCTTC.

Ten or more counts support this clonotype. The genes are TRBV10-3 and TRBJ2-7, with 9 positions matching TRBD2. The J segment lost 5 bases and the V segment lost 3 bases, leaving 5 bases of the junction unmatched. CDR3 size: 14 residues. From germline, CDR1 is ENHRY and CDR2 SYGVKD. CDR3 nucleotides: TGTGCCATCAGTGAAGCTAGACTAGCGGACGAGCAGTACTTC. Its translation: CAISEARLADEQYF.

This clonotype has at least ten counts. The CDR3 coding sequence is TGCGCCAGCAGCCAAGTGTGGGGTCAGCCCCAGCATTTT. Its translation: CASSQVWGQPQHF. The rearrangement joins TRBV4-1 to TRBJ1-5; D call uncertain. Germline-derived CDR1 and CDR2 are MGHRA and YSYEKL. The CDR3 extends over 13 amino acids. Deletions cut 1 base from V and 6 bases from J, with 7 bases between.

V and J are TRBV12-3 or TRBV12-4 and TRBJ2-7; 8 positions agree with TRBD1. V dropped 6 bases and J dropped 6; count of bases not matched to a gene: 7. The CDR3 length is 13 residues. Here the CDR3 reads CASSLQQGGEQYF. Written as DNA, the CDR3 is TGTGCCAGCAGCCTACAACAGGGGGGCGAGCAGTACTTC.

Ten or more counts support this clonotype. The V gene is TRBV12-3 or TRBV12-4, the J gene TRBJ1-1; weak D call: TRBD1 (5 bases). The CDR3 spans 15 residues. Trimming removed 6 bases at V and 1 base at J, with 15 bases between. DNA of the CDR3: TGTGCCAGCAGCCCCGGCCGTGGGGCGAACACTGAAGCTTTCTTT. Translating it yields CASSPGRGANTEAFF.

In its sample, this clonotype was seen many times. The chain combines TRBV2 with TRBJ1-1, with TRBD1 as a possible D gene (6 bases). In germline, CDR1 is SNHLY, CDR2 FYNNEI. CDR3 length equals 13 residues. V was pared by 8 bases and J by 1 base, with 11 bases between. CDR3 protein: CASLTGPNTEAFF. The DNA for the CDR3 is TGTGCCAGCCTTACAGGGCCGAACACTGAAGCTTTCTTT. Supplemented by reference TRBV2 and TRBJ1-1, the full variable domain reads EPEVTQTPSHQVTQMGQEVILRCVPISNHLYFYWYRQILGQKVEFLVSFYNNEISEKSEIFDDQFSVERPDGSNFTLKIRSTKLEDSAMYFCASLTGPNTEAFFGQGTRLTVV.